These 18 T cell receptor beta chains were all obtained from the same sample, sequenced in a study of blood T cell repertoires in COVID-19. Profiled with immunoSEQ multiplex PCR; TCRdb holds only in-frame clones, not every one. The data show tens of thousands of clones, with roughly four fifths seen just once and 20% held by the top ten. Sequencing was carried out using peripheral blood. The origin of the receptors is a woman in her sixties or seventies with acute or convalescent COVID-19.

The genes are TRBV5-1 and TRBJ2-1; 7 bases line up with TRBD2. The CDR3 spans 16 residues. V shed 2 bases and J 5 bases; nucleotides not matched to a gene: 10. CDR1 is SGHRS and CDR2 is YFSETQ in the germline V gene. The CDR3 DNA follows: TGCGCCAGCAGCTTCCTCTTGGCGGGAGAGAACAATGAGCAGTTCTTC. It encodes CASSFLLAGENNEQFF.

V and J are TRBV5-5 and TRBJ2-5; 9 nucleotides line up with TRBD1. Germline assignment: CDR1 SGHKS and CDR2 YYEKEE (reference sequence). Unmatched junction bases numbered 7, after V lost 2 bases and J lost 2 bases. The CDR3 sequence is 16 residues long. CDR3 coding DNA: TGTGCCAGCAGCTTACAAGGACAGGGGATACAAGAGACCCAGTACTTC. Its translation: CASSLQGQGIQETQYF.

The chain uses TRBV25-1 and TRBJ2-7, with D tentatively TRBD2 (5 bases). The germline CDR1 and CDR2 sequences are MGHDK and SYGVNS. The CDR3 covers 12 residues. The V and J ends lost 9 bases and 4 bases respectively, with 13 bases between them. CDR3 loop: CASTGNTYEQYF. In DNA form, the CDR3 reads TGTGCCAGTACGGGGAATACGTACGAGCAGTACTTC.

The chain recombines TRBV11-2 with TRBJ1-6; weak D call: TRBD1 (5 bases). This CDR3 comprises 15 residues. Between the trimmed V and J ends, which lost 6 bases and 6 bases, there was a span of 15 bases. Germline CDR1 SGHAT, CDR2 FQNNGV. The CDR3 coding sequence is TGTGCCAGCAGTAAACGAACAGGACCTAATTCACCCCTCCACTTT. Protein: CASSKRTGPNSPLHF.

Only one count was recorded for this clone. This chain joins TRBV6-5 and TRBJ1-2, with 7 positions matching TRBD1. CDR1 is MNHEY, CDR2 SVGAGI, per germline. Trimming cost V 6 bases and J 7 bases; bases outside gene matches: 11. This CDR3 region has 14 residues. This chain's CDR3 is CASSRQGVGGGYTF. The DNA of the CDR3 is TGTGCCAGCAGCAGACAGGGAGTTGGGGGTGGCTACACCTTC.

The rearrangement uses TRBV5-1 and TRBJ2-2; 7 bases agree with TRBD2. Unmatched junction bases numbered 13, after V lost 4 bases and J lost 7 bases. Germline V gives CDR1 SGHRS, CDR2 YFSETQ. The CDR3 is made up of 16 amino acids. This chain's CDR3 is CASSEGLPGVGGELFF. CDR3 coding DNA: TGCGCCAGCAGCGAGGGACTACCGGGCGTGGGCGGGGAGCTGTTTTTT.

This rearrangement joins TRBV2 to TRBJ1-5, with no clear D. CDR1 SNHLY and CDR2 FYNNEI come from the germline V gene. Trimming left V 6 bases short and J 3 bases short, with 6 bases between. This CDR3 spans 12 amino acids. CDR3 bases: TGTGCCAGCAGGAGGGACAATCAGCCCCAGCATTTT. Translating it yields CASRRDNQPQHF.

The gene calls are TRBV27 and TRBJ1-1; 9 bases match TRBD1. Germline V gene data show CDR1 as MNHEY and CDR2 as SMNVEV (reference sequence). V was clipped by 4 bases and J by 11 bases; unmatched bases: 11. CDR3 size: 14 residues. The CDR3: CASSSPGTGFGAFF. The CDR3 bases are TGTGCCAGCAGTTCTCCCGGGACAGGGTTTGGGGCTTTCTTT.

The V call is TRBV6-5, the J call TRBJ1-1; a weak D match, TRBD1 (5 bases). With 2 bases removed from V and 11 bases from J, the gap between germline ends came to 12 bases. The germline V gene has CDR1 MNHEY and CDR2 SVGAGI. The CDR3 loop spans 12 amino acids. CDR3 sequence reads: CASSYQDKEAFF. As DNA, the CDR3 is TGTGCCAGCAGTTACCAGGACAAGGAGGCTTTCTTT.

V usage is TRBV7-2 and J usage is TRBJ2-7; 10 bases are shared with TRBD2. The length of the CDR3 is 15 residues. Germline loops: CDR1 SGHTA, CDR2 FQGNSA. With 3 bases clipped from V and 0 bases from J, the junction kept 2 bases outside the gene matches. The CDR3, as DNA: TGTGCCAGCAGCTTTCTAGCGGGGGTCTCCTACGAGCAGTACTTC. Translation gives CASSFLAGVSYEQYF.

This chain connects TRBV27 to TRBJ1-5, with D unclear. V was shortened by 3 bases and J by 5 bases, with 8 bases between the two germline ends. In germline, CDR1 is MNHEY, CDR2 SMNVEV (reference sequence). This CDR3 contains 13 residues. The CDR3 here is CASSLGSHQPQHF. The CDR3 region has the DNA TGTGCCAGCAGTTTGGGGAGCCATCAGCCCCAGCATTTT.

V is TRBV9 and J is TRBJ2-5; TRBD1 aligns across 10 bases. The V gene's germline CDR1 is SGDLS and CDR2 YYNGEE. This CDR3 is built from 17 residues. Trimming took 0 bases from V and 5 from J; bases not matched to a gene: 10. The CDR3 region is CASSVGRRQGAQETQYF. The CDR3 bases are TGTGCCAGCAGCGTAGGCAGGCGACAGGGGGCGCAGGAGACCCAGTACTTC.

The chain employs TRBV4-2 and TRBJ2-1; 11 nucleotides match TRBD2. Per the germline V gene, CDR1 is LGHNA and CDR2 is YNFKEQ. The V and J ends lost 4 bases and 0 bases, in that order; junction bases with no gene match: 5. The CDR3 is made up of 17 amino acids. CDR3 coding DNA: TGTGCCAGCAGCCTAGAAACTAGCGGGAGCTCCTACAATGAGCAGTTCTTC. It specifies CASSLETSGSSYNEQFF.

The chain joins TRBV9 to TRBJ2-7; 11 bases match TRBD2. This CDR3 has 15 amino acids. Trimming at V came to 4 bases and at J to 5 bases, leaving 8 bases not matched to a gene. The germline gives CDR1 SGDLS, CDR2 YYNGEE. CDR3 coding DNA: TGTGCCAGCAGCCCTAGACTAGCGGGGTCAAACGAGCAGTACTTC. This sequence encodes CASSPRLAGSNEQYF.

The genes are TRBV29-1 and TRBJ2-1, with TRBD2 identical over 9 bases. Trimming at V came to 6 bases and at J to 4 bases, leaving 7 bases not matched to a gene. CDR3 length: 14 residues. Germline CDR1 reads SQVTM; CDR2 reads ANQGSEA. The CDR3 DNA reads TGCAGCGTCGCCAGCGGGAGGTCTTACAATGAGCAGTTCTTC. This translates into CSVASGRSYNEQFF.

This clone was seen just once. J is TRBJ1-3 and V is TRBV28, with no clear D. Germline V CDR1 and CDR2: MDHEN, SYDVKM. The CDR3 contains 14 residues. The V and J ends lost 4 bases and 2 bases respectively, with 9 bases between them. As DNA, the CDR3 is TGTGCCAGCAGTTCGGGGAAGGCTGGAAACACCATATATTTT. Translating gives CASSSGKAGNTIYF.

Notes on this clone: The germline gene is not matched at one end of the junction; a read error may be the cause. The rearrangement links TRBV10-3 to TRBJ2-7; D is unclear. CDR3 size: 12 residues. CDR1 is ENHRY, CDR2 SYGVKD, per germline. CDR3 region: CAISEPGYGQYF. CDR3 DNA: TGTGCCATCAGTGAGCCCGGTTACGGGCAGTACTTC.

The chain combines TRBV10-3 with TRBJ1-2, with 8 bases fitting TRBD1. Per germline, CDR1 ENHRY and CDR2 SYGVKD. The CDR3 length is 15 residues. Germline trimming cut 4 bases from V and 4 bases from J; bases unmatched to any gene: 8. Here the CDR3 DNA reads TGTGCCATCAGTGCAGGACAGGGCTTTGGCTATGGCTACACCTTC. Translation gives CAISAGQGFGYGYTF.